This passage covers 10 T cell receptor beta chains from one sample sequenced in a study of blood T cell repertoires in COVID-19. Sequencing used immunoSEQ multiplex PCR; TCRdb keeps in-frame clones, though not all of them. This table holds roughly 230,000 clones, about 85% found once. Sequencing was carried out using peripheral blood. These TCRs come from a man in his forties or fifties with acute or convalescent COVID-19.

This chain links TRBV9 with TRBJ1-2, with 9 nucleotides matching TRBD1. Germline assignment: CDR1 SGDLS and CDR2 YYNGEE. J gave up 4 bases and V 0 bases, and 10 bases lay outside the gene matches. This CDR3 contains 17 residues. CDR3 in amino acids: CASSVARDRVTSYGYTF. CDR3 nucleotide sequence: TGTGCCAGCAGCGTAGCTAGGGACAGGGTCACTTCCTATGGCTACACCTTC.

The chain has TRBV9 and TRBJ1-2, with D hard to call. The germline CDR1 and CDR2 sequences are SGDLS and YYNGEE. This CDR3 contains 12 residues. The ends were cut back, 3 bases at V and 3 bases at J, with 6 bases in the middle. The DNA of the CDR3 is TGTGCCAGCAGCGGCGGGGACTATGGCTACACCTTC. Its translation: CASSGGDYGYTF. The full variable domain, completed using reference TRBV9 and TRBJ1-2, is DSGVTQTPKHLITATGQRVTLRCSPRSGDLSVYWYQQSLDQGLQFLIQYYNGEERAKGNILERFSAQQFPDLHSELNLSSLELGDSALYFCASSGGDYGYTFGSGTRLTVV.

The chain employs TRBV9 and TRBJ1-3, with TRBD1 matching over 7 bases. Germline V gene lookup returns CDR1 SGDLS and CDR2 YYNGEE. This CDR3 spans 15 amino acids. The junction had 5 bases not matched to a gene; V was cut back by 3 bases and J by 2 bases. The CDR3 DNA follows: TGTGCCAGCAGCGCAGGCGGGACAGCTGGAAACACCATATATTTT. Translation gives CASSAGGTAGNTIYF.

V usage is TRBV2 and J usage is TRBJ2-2; 15 positions agree with TRBD2. CDR1 and CDR2 (germline): SNHLY, FYNNEI. The CDR3 has 17 amino acids. Unmatched junction bases numbered 5, after V lost 8 bases and J lost 1 base. The CDR3 DNA reads TGTGCCAGCCGGGGGACTAGCGGGGGGCGGAACACCGGGGAGCTGTTTTTT. It encodes CASRGTSGGRNTGELFF.

The chain combines TRBV19 with TRBJ1-1; a possible D gene is TRBD1 (6 bases). The CDR3 is 15 amino acids. CDR1 is LNHDA and CDR2 is SQIVND in the germline V gene (reference sequence). Trimming took off 3 bases at V and 4 bases at J, with 15 bases between the two ends. CDR3 amino acids: CASSIVGQGTTEAFF. The CDR3 DNA sequence: TGTGCCAGTAGTATCGTTGGGCAGGGGACCACTGAAGCTTTCTTT. Together with reference TRBV19 and TRBJ1-1, the CDR3 gives the full variable domain: DGGITQSPKYLFRKEGQNVTLSCEQNLNHDAMYWYRQDPGQGLRLIYYSQIVNDFQKGDIAEGYSVSREKKESFPLTVTSAQKNPTAFYLCASSIVGQGTTEAFFGQGTRLTVV.

The rearrangement links TRBV5-1 to TRBJ1-1; 7 nucleotides align to TRBD1. Looked up from germline, CDR1 is SGHRS and CDR2 is YFSETQ. J lost 0 bases, V lost 5 bases, and 4 bases had no gene match. The CDR3 totals 14 residues. The CDR3 coding sequence is TGCGCCAGCAGAAAGACAGGGATGAACACTGAAGCTTTCTTT. This sequence encodes CASRKTGMNTEAFF. Full variable domain (missing parts from reference TRBV5-1 and TRBJ1-1): KAGVTQTPRYLIKTRGQQVTLSCSPISGHRSVSWYQQTPGQGLQFLFEYFSETQRNKGNFPGRFSGRQFSNSRSEMNVSTLELGDSALYLCASRKTGMNTEAFFGQGTRLTVV.

V usage is TRBV7-2 and J usage is TRBJ1-2; no clear D gene. The CDR3 sequence is 15 residues long. The germline V and J ends were trimmed by 2 bases and 2 bases, with 12 bases remaining between them. Looked up from germline, CDR1 is SGHTA and CDR2 is FQGNSA. Here the CDR3 DNA reads TGTGCCAGCAGCTTAATGGCAGGAAAAAACTATGGCTACACCTTC. This sequence encodes CASSLMAGKNYGYTF. The whole variable domain, filled in from reference TRBV7-2 and TRBJ1-2, reads GAGVSQSPSNKVTEKGKDVELRCDPISGHTALYWYRQSLGQGLEFLIYFQGNSAPDKSGLPSDRFSAERTGGSVSTLTIQRTQQEDSAVYLCASSLMAGKNYGYTFGSGTRLTVV.

The chain carries TRBV4-3 and TRBJ1-4; no firm D call. The CDR3 is 13 residues long. The germline V gene has CDR1 LGHNA and CDR2 YSLEER. V gave up 4 bases and J gave up 8 bases, with 11 bases separating them. CDR3 protein: CASSRGVTEKLFF. Here the CDR3 DNA reads TGCGCCAGCAGCCGGGGAGTAACCGAAAAACTGTTTTTT.

The V and J genes are TRBV9 and TRBJ2-2; 9 bases agree with TRBD2. The V gene end was trimmed by 0 bases and the J gene end by 4 bases; junction bases not matched to a gene: 7. The CDR3 sequence is 17 residues long. Per the germline V gene, CDR1 is SGDLS and CDR2 is YYNGEE. Here the CDR3 DNA reads TGTGCCAGCAGCGTAGATCCGCGGGGGGGCGTCACCGGGGAGCTGTTTTTT. Its protein product is CASSVDPRGGVTGELFF.

The rearrangement uses TRBV19 and TRBJ1-5, with D possibly TRBD1 on 5 matching bases. In germline, CDR1 is LNHDA, CDR2 SQIVND (reference sequence). V dropped 5 bases and J dropped 7 bases, with 27 bases sitting between them. The CDR3 length is 18 residues. This CDR3 is CASSLDPGAKPNRQPQHF. CDR3 DNA: TGTGCCAGTAGTCTCGACCCGGGCGCTAAACCTAACAGGCAGCCCCAGCATTTT.